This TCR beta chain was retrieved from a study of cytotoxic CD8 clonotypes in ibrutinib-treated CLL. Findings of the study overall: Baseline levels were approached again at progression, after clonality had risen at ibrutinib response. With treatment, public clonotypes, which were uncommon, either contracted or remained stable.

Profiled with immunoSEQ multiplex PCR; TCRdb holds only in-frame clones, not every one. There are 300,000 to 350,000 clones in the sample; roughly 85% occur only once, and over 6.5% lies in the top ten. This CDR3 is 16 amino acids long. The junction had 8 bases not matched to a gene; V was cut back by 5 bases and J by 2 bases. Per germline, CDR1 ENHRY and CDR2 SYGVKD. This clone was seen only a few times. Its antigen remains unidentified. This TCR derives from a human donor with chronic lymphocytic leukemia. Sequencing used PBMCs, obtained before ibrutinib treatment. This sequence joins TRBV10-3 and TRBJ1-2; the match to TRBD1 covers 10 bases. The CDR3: CAISQGTGESNYGYTF. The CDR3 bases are TGTGCCATCAGTCAGGGGACAGGGGAATCAAACTATGGCTACACCTTC.